What follows describes a single T cell receptor (beta chain). The data are from a study of OX40 agonist ivuxolimab in advanced cancers. Germline CDR1 SGHTA, CDR2 FQGTGA. This CDR3 comprises 14 residues. V was pared by 1 base and J by 6 bases, with 12 bases between. The data were produced by immunoSEQ multiplex PCR, yet TCRdb's version contains in-frame clones alone and is incomplete. The top ten hold over 2% of the sample, which has approximately 46,000 clones, roughly three quarters seen once. This TCR was sampled from an adult with an advanced solid tumor such as melanoma, head and neck, liver or kidney cancer. The source material was CD4+ or CD8+ T cells sorted from blood, sampled in a trial of the OX40 agonist ivuxolimab. The chain uses TRBV7-3 and TRBJ1-1; possibly TRBD1 for D (6 bases). As DNA, the CDR3 is TGTGCCAGCAGCTTAAACAGGGAGAGGGCTGAAGCTTTCTTT. Its protein is CASSLNRERAEAFF.